The present TCR beta chain was sequenced within a study of blood T cell repertoires in COVID-19. Study background: Acute and convalescent COVID-19 samples came from the United States, Italy and Spain.

Everyone who took part was roughly 18 to 89 years old, and they came from about two dozen US areas. Cohorts were assigned according to the clinical history that participants reported. This clone was seen a few times. In the original workflow: Reference gene primer amplification gave nucleated cell count estimates. Clones were read by immunoSEQ multiplex PCR, and TCRdb kept only the in-frame ones, dropping some. Clone size and V and J calls were adopted from that table, with D and trimming inferred from the DNA. The table includes under 200,000 clones, roughly 87% detected once. The sequence was collected from a woman between 45 and 60 years old who had recovered from COVID-19. What was sequenced was PBMCs or T cells enriched from blood (not recorded which).

The chain's CDR3 is CASSQAQSRGAGELFF. CDR3 sequence (DNA): TGTGCCAGCAGCCAAGCCCAGTCGCGGGGGGCCGGGGAGCTGTTTTTT. V and J are TRBV14 and TRBJ2-2; 8 bases match TRBD2. This CDR3 spans 16 amino acids. Losses at the gene ends were 1 base for V and 6 bases for J; bases not matched to a gene: 7. The germline V gene has CDR1 SGHDN and CDR2 FVKESK.